Detailed here is one T cell receptor (beta chain). The data originate from a study of blood T cell repertoires in COVID-19. Study details: Both acute and convalescent COVID-19 samples were obtained from the United States, Italy and Spain. T cells, B-cell-depleted T cells, or PBMCs supplied cDNA or gDNA.

This CDR3 spans 13 amino acids. The V gene lost 1 base and the J gene lost 4 bases, with 7 bases spanning the gap. The germline CDR1 and CDR2 sequences are LGHDT and YNNKEL (reference sequence). The Seattle site enrolled patients during active infection and followed them longitudinally. Per the study methods: Amplification of reference gene primers was used by the study to estimate nucleated cell counts. The assay was immunoSEQ multiplex PCR, and TCRdb's table has in-frame clones only and misses some. V and J calls and clone size are those listed in that table; D and trimming were worked out from the DNA. The sample includes 200,000 to 300,000 clones, about four fifths seen only once; the top ten take roughly 8%.

This receptor was obtained from a woman older than 75 with COVID-19, enrolled during active disease. The sequencing input was peripheral blood. The rearrangement joins TRBV3-1 (or the pseudogene TRBV3-2) to TRBJ1-2; D might be TRBD1 (5 bases). CDR3 coding DNA: TGTGCCAGCAGCCAAGGACAGCGCTATGGCTACACCTTC. It translates to CASSQGQRYGYTF.